Sequencing of this T cell receptor beta chain was carried out in a study of T cells in Graves' hyperthyroidism and ophthalmopathy. The TCR beta CDR3 regions underwent amplification using RNA transcripts as the source. HTBI primers were the set used in a first-round RT-PCR of the TCR CDR3. In TCRdb, the multiplex PCR reads were re-called with MiXCR into one record per CDR3 protein. In the table there are about 92,000 distinct CDR3 sequences, roughly half of which are singletons. Notes on the study in general: A model using 13 V-J features told ophthalmopathy apart from stable hyperthyroidism.

Notes on this clonotype: As yet, its antigen is unknown.

The V segment lost 1 base and the J segment 4 bases; nucleotides outside the gene matches: 11. The CDR3 runs 17 residues. The germline gives CDR1 SQVTM, CDR2 ANQGSEA. The rearrangement uses TRBV29-1 and TRBJ2-5, with 11 positions matching TRBD1. Sequenced: blood. This TCR derives from a middle-aged woman with Graves' hyperthyroidism. The DNA of the CDR3 is TGCAGCGTTGAAGGATGGGCCCCTGGGACAGGGGGAGAGACCCAGTACTTC. It is translated as CSVEGWAPGTGGETQYF.